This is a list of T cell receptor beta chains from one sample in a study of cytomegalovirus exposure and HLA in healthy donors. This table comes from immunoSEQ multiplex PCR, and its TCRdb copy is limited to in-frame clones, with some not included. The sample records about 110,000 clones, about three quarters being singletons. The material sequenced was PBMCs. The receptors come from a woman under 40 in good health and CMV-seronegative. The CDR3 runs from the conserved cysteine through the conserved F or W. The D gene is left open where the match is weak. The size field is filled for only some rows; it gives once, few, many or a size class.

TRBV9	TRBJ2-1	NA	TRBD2	CASSATSRSHNEQFF	TGTGCCAGCAGCGCGACTAGCAGGAGTCACAATGAGCAGTTCTTC
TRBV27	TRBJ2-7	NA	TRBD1	CASSPTGGNEQYF	TGTGCCAGCAGTCCGACAGGGGGAAACGAGCAGTACTTC
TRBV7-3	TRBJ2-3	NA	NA	CASSLQGTDTQYF	TGTGCCAGCAGCTTACAGGGAACAGATACGCAGTATTTT
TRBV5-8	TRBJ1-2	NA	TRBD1	CASSLPDRGFGYTF	TGTGCCAGCAGCTTGCCCGACAGGGGCTTTGGCTACACCTTC
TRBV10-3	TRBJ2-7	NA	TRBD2	CAISPGTSGIRAPYEQYF	TGTGCCATCAGCCCCGGGACTAGCGGGATCAGAGCCCCCTACGAGCAGTACTTC
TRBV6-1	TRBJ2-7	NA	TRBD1	CAIQGQVSFEQYF	TGTGCCATACAGGGACAGGTCTCGTTTGAGCAGTACTTC
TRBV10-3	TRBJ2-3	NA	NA	CAIAPDNTDTQYF	TGTGCCATCGCCCCGGACAACACAGATACGCAGTATTTT
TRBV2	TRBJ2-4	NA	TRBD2	CASSVGLAGSLGNIQYF	TGTGCCAGCAGTGTGGGACTAGCGGGGAGTTTGGGAAACATTCAGTACTTC
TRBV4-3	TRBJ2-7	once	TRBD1	CASSRLTGSHEQYF	TGCGCCAGCAGCCGTTTGACAGGGTCCCACGAGCAGTACTTC
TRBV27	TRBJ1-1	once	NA	CASREDRWNTEAFF	TGTGCCAGCAGGGAGGACAGATGGAACACTGAAGCTTTCTTT
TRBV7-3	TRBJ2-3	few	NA	CASSSGKGADTQYF	TGTGCCAGCAGCTCGGGAAAAGGAGCGGATACGCAGTATTTT
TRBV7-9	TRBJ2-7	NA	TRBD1	CASSLVGGRYEQYF	TGTGCCAGCAGCTTAGTAGGGGGCCGCTACGAGCAGTACTTC
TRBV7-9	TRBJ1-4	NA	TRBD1	CASSRRTGATMGKLFF	TGTGCCAGCAGCCGCAGAACAGGGGCGACTATGGGAAAACTGTTTTTT
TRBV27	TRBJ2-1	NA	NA	CASSDLSGYNEQFF	TGTGCCAGCAGTGACCTAAGCGGTTACAATGAGCAGTTCTTC
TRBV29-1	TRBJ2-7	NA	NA	CSVEDRYRVNEQYF	TGCAGCGTTGAAGATCGTTACAGGGTTAACGAGCAGTACTTC
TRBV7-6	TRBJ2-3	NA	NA	CASSFAGPDTQYF	TGTGCCAGCAGCTTCGCGGGCCCAGATACGCAGTATTTT
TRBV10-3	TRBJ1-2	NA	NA	CAISESEGGFYGYTF	TGTGCCATCAGTGAGTCTGAAGGGGGTTTCTATGGCTACACCTTC
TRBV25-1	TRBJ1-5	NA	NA	CASSVTGSNQPQHF	TGTGCCAGCAGTGTAACAGGGAGCAATCAGCCCCAGCATTTT
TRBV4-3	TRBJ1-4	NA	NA	CASSQDDSTATNEKLFF	TGCGCCAGCAGCCAAGACGACAGCACAGCAACTAATGAAAAACTGTTTTTT
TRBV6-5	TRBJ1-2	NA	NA	CASSYKGTYPNYGYTF	TGTGCCAGCAGTTACAAAGGGACATACCCTAACTATGGCTACACCTTC
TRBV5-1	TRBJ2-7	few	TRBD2	CASSKGTSGPYSYEQYF	TGCGCCAGCAGCAAAGGGACTAGCGGGCCCTACTCCTACGAGCAGTACTTC
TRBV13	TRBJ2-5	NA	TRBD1	CASSLEGASETQYF	TGTGCCAGCAGCTTAGAGGGGGCGAGTGAGACCCAGTACTTC
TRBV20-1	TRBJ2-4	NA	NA	CSPTGNIQYF	TGCAGTCCGACTGGAAACATTCAGTACTTC
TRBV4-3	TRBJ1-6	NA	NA	CASSQDPGTINSPLHF	TGCGCCAGCAGCCAAGATCCAGGGACTATAAATTCACCCCTCCACTTT
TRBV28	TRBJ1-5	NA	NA	CASNVRATSNQPQHF	TGTGCCAGCAACGTGAGGGCCACGTCAAATCAGCCCCAGCATTTT
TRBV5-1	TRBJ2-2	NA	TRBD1	CASSWTGLANTGELFF	TGCGCCAGCAGCTGGACAGGGCTGGCGAACACCGGGGAGCTGTTTTTT
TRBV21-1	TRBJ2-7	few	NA	CASSKRPRGHEQYF	TGTGCCAGCAGCAAACGTCCCAGGGGCCACGAGCAGTACTTC
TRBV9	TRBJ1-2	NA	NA	CASSPNSETGYGYTF	TGTGCCAGCAGCCCAAATTCGGAGACTGGCTATGGCTACACCTTC
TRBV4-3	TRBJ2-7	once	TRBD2	CASSQEGPSVAGVPEQYF	TGCGCCAGCAGCCAAGAAGGGCCCTCTGTAGCGGGAGTGCCCGAGCAGTACTTC
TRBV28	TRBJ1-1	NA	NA	CASSSLPENTEAFF	TGTGCCAGCAGTTCCCTTCCAGAGAACACTGAAGCTTTCTTT
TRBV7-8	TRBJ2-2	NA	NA	CASSLVAGNTGELFF	TGTGCCAGCAGCTTAGTTGCGGGGAACACCGGGGAGCTGTTTTTT
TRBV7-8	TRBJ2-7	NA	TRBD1	CASSSSGTAYVEQYF	TGTGCCAGCAGCTCCTCCGGGACAGCCTACGTGGAGCAGTACTTC
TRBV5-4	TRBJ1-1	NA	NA	CASSPVGRVGTEAFF	TGTGCCAGCAGCCCCGTGGGCAGGGTGGGCACTGAAGCTTTCTTT
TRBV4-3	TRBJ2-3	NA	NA	CASSPNRDFTTDTQYF	TGCGCCAGCAGCCCGAACCGGGACTTCACTACAGATACGCAGTATTTT
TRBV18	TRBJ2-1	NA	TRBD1	CASSLTGGDEQFF	TGTGCCAGCTCACTCACAGGGGGCGATGAGCAGTTCTTC
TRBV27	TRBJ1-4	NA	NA	CASSPGGNEKLFF	TGTGCCAGCAGTCCGGGCGGGAATGAAAAACTGTTTTTT
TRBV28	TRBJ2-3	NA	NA	CASSLMATDTQYF	TGTGCCAGCAGTTTGATGGCAACAGATACGCAGTATTTT
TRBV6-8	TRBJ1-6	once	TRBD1	CASRTPGTGHNSPLHF	TGTGCCAGCAGAACCCCCGGGACAGGGCATAATTCACCCCTCCACTTT
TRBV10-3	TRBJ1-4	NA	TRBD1	CATRTGENEKLFF	TGTGCCACTAGGACAGGGGAAAATGAAAAACTGTTTTTT
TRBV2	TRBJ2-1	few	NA	CASSGQGGEQFF	TGTGCCAGCAGTGGACAGGGAGGTGAGCAGTTCTTC
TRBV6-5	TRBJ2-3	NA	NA	CASSPNTDTQYF	TGTGCCAGCAGCCCAAACACAGATACGCAGTATTTT
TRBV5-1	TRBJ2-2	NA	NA	CASTHAGGLFF	TGCGCCAGCACCCATGCCGGGGGGCTGTTTTTT
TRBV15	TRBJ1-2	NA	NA	CATSKGQANYGYTF	TGTGCCACCAGCAAGGGACAAGCTAACTATGGCTACACCTTC